Described below is a single T cell receptor beta chain sequence and its context. Its specificity is unknown. The record originates from a study of OX40 agonist ivuxolimab in advanced cancers. Study summary: Patients took ivuxolimab, an agonistic anti-OX40 (CD134) antibody. General study results and limits: On average, CD8+ T cells had more expanded clones than CD4+.

The table came from immunoSEQ multiplex PCR; TCRdb's copy has only in-frame clones and leaves some out. The data hold 71,000 or so clones, with about 81% observed a single time. The clonotype comes from an adult with an advanced solid tumor such as melanoma, head and neck, liver or kidney cancer. This material consisted of CD4+ or CD8+ T cells sorted from blood, taken in a trial of the OX40 agonist ivuxolimab.

The CDR3 loop reads CASSPRVGDTGELFF. CDR3 sequence (DNA): TGTGCCAGCTCACCACGAGTGGGGGACACCGGGGAGCTGTTTTTT. The chain links TRBV18 to TRBJ2-2; D tentatively reads TRBD1 or TRBD2 (5 bases each). The germline V and J ends were trimmed by 1 base and 3 bases, with 9 bases remaining between them. In germline, CDR1 is KGHSH, CDR2 LQKENI. The length of the CDR3 is 15 residues.